A selection of T cell receptor beta chains follows, all from one sample in a study of T-cell reconstitution after alpha-beta-depleted transplantation in children. In TCRdb, the PCR reads were re-called with MiXCR into one record per CDR3 protein. Of around 580,000 distinct CDR3 sequences listed, 20% to 30% are singletons. This sample comprised PBMCs, obtained before TCRalphabeta/CD19-depleted stem cell transplant. All receptors come from a boy less than two years old with Wiskott-Aldrich syndrome, due to receive a stem cell transplant. CDR3s include the opening cysteine and the closing phenylalanine or tryptophan. Fields, in order: J gene, V gene, D gene, clone size, CDR3 protein, CDR3 DNA. A D gene is named only where the DNA matches it firmly. Not every row has a clone size; where given, it reads once, few, many or a size class.

>TRBJ2-3|TRBV20-1|TRBD2|-
CSAILAASTDTQYF
TGCAGTGCTATACTAGCGGCGAGCACAGATACGCAGTATTTT
>TRBJ1-1|TRBV29-1|TRBD1|many
CSSTTGRTTEAFF
TGCAGCTCCACGACAGGGCGGACCACTGAAGCTTTCTTT
>TRBJ1-1|TRBV12-3/TRBV12-4|-|-
CASSPRVTNTEAFF
TGTGCCAGCAGTCCCAGGGTTACGAACACTGAAGCTTTCTTT
>TRBJ2-7|TRBV12-3/TRBV12-4|-|-
CASSLFEGGSYEQYF
TGTGCCAGCAGCCTTTTCGAAGGGGGCTCCTACGAGCAGTACTTC
>TRBJ2-7|TRBV24-1|TRBD1|few
CATSDRTGYEQYF
TGTGCCACCAGTGATCGGACAGGGTACGAGCAGTACTTC
>TRBJ1-5|TRBV5-1|TRBD1|-
CASSLGDRAGNQPQHF
TGCGCCAGCAGCTTGGGGGACAGGGCTGGAAATCAGCCCCAGCATTTT
>TRBJ2-1|TRBV6-1|TRBD2|-
CASRRTSTYNEQFF
TGTGCCAGCAGAAGGACTAGCACCTACAATGAGCAGTTCTTC
>TRBJ2-5|TRBV5-8|-|-
CASSLSVGDHYF
TGTGCCAGCAGCTTGTCCGTTGGGGACCACTACTTC
>TRBJ2-3|TRBV6-6|-|few
CASSYLWIDTQYF
TGTGCCAGCAGTTACTTGTGGATAGATACGCAGTATTTT
>TRBJ2-7|TRBV5-5|TRBD1|few
CASSLVPGGFYEQYF
TGTGCCAGCAGCTTGGTGCCAGGGGGCTTCTACGAGCAGTACTTC
>TRBJ2-1|TRBV5-1|TRBD2|-
CASSKRLADNEQFF
TGCGCCAGCAGCAAACGACTAGCGGACAATGAGCAGTTCTTC
>TRBJ2-7|TRBV20-1|-|-
CSGVADPYEQYF
TGCAGTGGGGTAGCGGATCCCTACGAGCAGTACTTC
>TRBJ2-1|TRBV5-1|TRBD2|-
CASSVRTSGIGEQFF
TGCGCCAGCAGCGTTCGGACTAGCGGGATCGGTGAGCAGTTCTTC
>TRBJ2-7|TRBV27|-|-
CASSSLGNEQYF
TGTGCCAGCAGCTCCCTAGGTAACGAGCAGTACTTC
>TRBJ1-4|TRBV29-1|-|-
CSVEGGANEKLFF
TGCAGCGTTGAGGGGGGAGCGAATGAAAAACTGTTTTTT
>TRBJ2-7|TRBV11-2|-|-
CASSPARSYEQYF
TGTGCCAGCAGCCCCGCCAGAAGCTACGAGCAGTACTTC
>TRBJ1-3|TRBV7-9|-|few
CASSLSQGSGNTIYF
TGTGCCAGCAGCTTATCACAAGGCTCTGGAAACACCATATATTTT
>TRBJ2-7|TRBV6-2/TRBV6-3|TRBD2|-
CASSYSGGRASEQYF
TGTGCCAGCAGTTATTCTGGCGGGAGGGCCTCCGAGCAGTACTTC
>TRBJ2-5|TRBV7-3|TRBD1|few
CASSATGVRGETQYF
TGTGCCAGCAGCGCCACAGGGGTTAGAGGGGAGACCCAGTACTTC
>TRBJ1-1|TRBV27|-|-
CASSLKGGGMVGTEAFF
TGTGCCAGCAGTTTAAAGGGAGGGGGGATGGTTGGCACTGAAGCTTTCTTT
>TRBJ2-1|TRBV20-1|-|-
CSVVYLRVYNEQFF
TGCAGTGTCGTCTACTTAAGGGTATACAATGAGCAGTTCTTC
>TRBJ1-4|TRBV20-1|TRBD1|few
CSARTGHEKLFF
TGCAGTGCTAGGACAGGGCACGAAAAACTGTTTTTT
>TRBJ2-7|TRBV7-2|-|-
CASSLAPTASYEQYF
TGTGCCAGCAGCTTAGCGCCCACAGCGTCCTACGAGCAGTACTTC
>TRBJ2-1|TRBV5-1|TRBD2|once
CASSLRGLAGVKVEQFF
TGCGCCAGCAGCTTGAGGGGACTAGCGGGAGTAAAGGTTGAGCAGTTCTTC
>TRBJ2-7|TRBV20-1|TRBD2|-
CSAGRSSGRSYEQYF
TGCAGTGCTGGCCGCTCTAGCGGGAGATCATACGAGCAGTACTTC
>TRBJ2-5|TRBV12-3/TRBV12-4|TRBD1|few
CASSLSGQGPQETQYF
TGTGCCAGCAGTTTATCTGGACAGGGACCTCAAGAGACCCAGTACTTC
>TRBJ1-1|TRBV5-6|-|few
CASSLGPGTTEAFF
TGTGCCAGCAGCTTGGGTCCGGGGACCACTGAAGCTTTCTTT
>TRBJ2-3|TRBV10-3|-|-
CAISESKGATDTQYF
TGTGCCATCAGTGAGTCGAAAGGGGCGACCGATACGCAGTATTTT
>TRBJ2-1|TRBV28|TRBD1|-
CASSSQGALSYNEQFF
TGTGCCAGCAGCTCTCAGGGGGCTTTATCCTACAATGAGCAGTTCTTC
>TRBJ1-1|TRBV5-1|-|-
CASSLVSLTNTEAFF
TGCGCCAGCAGCTTGGTATCCCTTACGAACACTGAAGCTTTCTTT
>TRBJ2-2|TRBV28|TRBD2|few
CASSSSGRTGELFF
TGTGCCAGCAGTTCCAGCGGGAGGACCGGGGAGCTGTTTTTT
>TRBJ2-3|TRBV20-1|-|few
CSARRAVDTQYF
TGCAGTGCTAGGCGAGCAGTAGATACGCAGTATTTT
>TRBJ2-6|TRBV9|-|-
CASSLGQFSGANVLTF
TGTGCCAGCAGCCTCGGACAGTTCTCTGGGGCCAACGTCCTGACTTTC
>TRBJ2-7|TRBV5-1|TRBD1|-
CASSYGTGMYEQYF
TGCGCCAGCAGCTACGGGACAGGGATGTACGAGCAGTACTTC
>TRBJ2-1|TRBV4-2|-|-
CASSEKGQGKRELYNEQFF
TGTGCCAGCAGCGAAAAGGGACAGGGAAAGCGGGAGTTATACAATGAGCAGTTCTTC
>TRBJ2-2|TRBV12-3/TRBV12-4|TRBD2|few
CASSRPPSGRAPGELFF
TGTGCCAGCAGTAGGCCCCCTAGCGGGAGGGCCCCCGGGGAGCTGTTTTTT
>TRBJ2-7|TRBV19|TRBD1|many
CASSIGQGAYEQYF
TGTGCCAGTAGTATCGGACAGGGGGCCTACGAGCAGTACTTC
>TRBJ2-1|TRBV3-1|TRBD2|few
CASSQAGLAGASSYNEQFF
TGTGCCAGCAGCCAAGCAGGACTAGCGGGAGCGTCCTCCTACAATGAGCAGTTCTTC
>TRBJ2-1|TRBV18|-|-
CASSPASRNEQFF
TGTGCCAGCTCACCAGCTAGCAGGAATGAGCAGTTCTTC
>TRBJ1-5|TRBV27|TRBD1|many
CASSLNRGNQPQHF
TGTGCCAGCTCCTTAAACAGGGGGAATCAGCCCCAGCATTTT
>TRBJ2-7|TRBV12-3/TRBV12-4|-|-
CASRRGQTYEQYF
TGTGCCAGCAGACGCGGACAGACCTACGAGCAGTACTTC